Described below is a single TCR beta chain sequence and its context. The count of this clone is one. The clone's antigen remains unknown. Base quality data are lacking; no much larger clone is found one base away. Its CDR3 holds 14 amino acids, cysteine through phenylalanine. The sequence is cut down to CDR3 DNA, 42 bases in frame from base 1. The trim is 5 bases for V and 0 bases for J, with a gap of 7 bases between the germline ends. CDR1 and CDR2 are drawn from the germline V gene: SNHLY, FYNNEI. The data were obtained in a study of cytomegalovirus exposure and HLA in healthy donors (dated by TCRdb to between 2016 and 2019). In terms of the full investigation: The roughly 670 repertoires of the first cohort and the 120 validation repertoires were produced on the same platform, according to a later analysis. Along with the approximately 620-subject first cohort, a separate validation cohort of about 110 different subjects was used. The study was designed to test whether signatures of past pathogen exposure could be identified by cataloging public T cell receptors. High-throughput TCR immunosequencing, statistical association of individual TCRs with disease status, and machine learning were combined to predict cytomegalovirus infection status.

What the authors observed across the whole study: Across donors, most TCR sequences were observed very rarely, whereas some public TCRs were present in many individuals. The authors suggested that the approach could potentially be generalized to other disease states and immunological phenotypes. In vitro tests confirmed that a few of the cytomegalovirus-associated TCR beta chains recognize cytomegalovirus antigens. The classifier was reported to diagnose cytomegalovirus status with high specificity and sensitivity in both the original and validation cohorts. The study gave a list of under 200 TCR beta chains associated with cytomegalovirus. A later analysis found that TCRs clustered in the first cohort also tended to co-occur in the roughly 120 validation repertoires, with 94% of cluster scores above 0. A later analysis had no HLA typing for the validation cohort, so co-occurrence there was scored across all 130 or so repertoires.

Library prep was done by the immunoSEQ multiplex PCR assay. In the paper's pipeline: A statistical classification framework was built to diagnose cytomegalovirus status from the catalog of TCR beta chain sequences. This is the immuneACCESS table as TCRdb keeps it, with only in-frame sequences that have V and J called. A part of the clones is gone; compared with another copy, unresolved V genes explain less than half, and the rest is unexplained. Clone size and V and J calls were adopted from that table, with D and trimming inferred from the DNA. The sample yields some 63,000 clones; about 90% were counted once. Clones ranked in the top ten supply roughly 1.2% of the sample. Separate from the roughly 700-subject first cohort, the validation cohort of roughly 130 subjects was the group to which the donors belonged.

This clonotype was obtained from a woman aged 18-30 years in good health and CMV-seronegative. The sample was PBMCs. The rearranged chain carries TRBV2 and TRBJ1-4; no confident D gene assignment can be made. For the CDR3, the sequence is CASSPGTTNEKLFF. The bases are TGTGCCAGCAGTCCCGGGACAACTAATGAAAAACTGTTTTTT.